These 14 T cell receptor beta chains share one sample of origin, sequenced in a study of T cell repertoires in cytomegalovirus infection. TCRdb independently ran MiXCR on the reads; one entry per CDR3 protein. The sample contains fewer than 1,000,000 distinct CDR3 sequences, under 40% of which appear only once. These receptors are not linked to any known antigen. The sequences come from cultured CD8+ T cells from PBMCs, collected from culture after CMV antigen stimulation. Receptors were obtained from a human donor in good health (CMV status not recorded). Some clones in this sample may be carry-over from other donors' samples.

The genes are TRBV19 and TRBJ2-3; either TRBD1 or TRBD2 may fit D (6 bases each). CDR1 is LNHDA, CDR2 SQIVND, per germline (reference sequence). CDR3 length: 14 amino acids. V gave up 5 bases and J gave up 2 bases, with 11 bases separating them. CDR3 residues: CASSGGPLTDTQYF. The CDR3 DNA sequence: TGTGCCAGTAGTGGGGGGCCCCTCACAGATACGCAGTATTTT.

On this clonotype itself: This may be a read error, as it is one base from a much larger clone. V is TRBV12-3 or TRBV12-4 and J is TRBJ1-1; TRBD1 matches at 7 bases. J lost 7 bases, V lost 6 bases, and 5 bases had no gene match. This CDR3 is built from 12 residues. The CDR3 bases are TGTGCCAGCAGGACAGGGTTGGTTGAAGCTTTCTTT. This gives the protein CASRTGLVEAFF.

This rearrangement joins TRBV28 to TRBJ2-7; TRBD2 aligns across 7 bases. Trimming cost V 6 bases and J 2 bases; bases outside gene matches: 10. Germline CDR1 MDHEN, CDR2 SYDVKM. The CDR3 is 15 residues long. The CDR3, as DNA: TGTGCCAGCAGCCAAAAGCGGGATATCGCCTACGAGCAGTACTTC. Its protein product is CASSQKRDIAYEQYF.

The chain links TRBV11-1 to TRBJ2-2; D is uncertain. V lost 6 bases and J 4 bases, leaving 9 bases between the germline ends. Looked up from germline, CDR1 is SGHAT and CDR2 is FQDESV (reference sequence). This CDR3 contains 13 residues. CDR3 in DNA: TGTGCCAGCAGTGAGCCGGGCACCGGGGAGCTGTTTTTT. Translation: CASSEPGTGELFF.

There are many counts of this clonotype. The chain has TRBV7-2 and TRBJ2-7, with D unclear. This CDR3 has 12 residues. Germline V gives CDR1 SGHTA, CDR2 FQGNSA. V was trimmed by 4 bases and J by 0 bases, leaving 4 bases between them. The CDR3, as DNA: TGTGCCAGCAGCTACAACTCCTACGAGCAGTACTTC. Translated, it gives CASSYNSYEQYF.

Many counts were recorded for this clonotype. This chain joins TRBV7-2 and TRBJ1-1, with D unclear. This CDR3 is 12 amino acids long. The germline V and J ends were trimmed by 1 base and 6 bases, with 6 bases remaining between them. Germline assignment: CDR1 SGHTA and CDR2 FQGNSA. Written as DNA, the CDR3 is TGTGCCAGCAGCTTAGTCGGTCCTGAAGCTTTCTTT. The encoded protein is CASSLVGPEAFF.

Ten or more counts support this clonotype. V usage is TRBV12-3 or TRBV12-4 and J usage is TRBJ1-4; unclear D gene. The germline V and J ends were trimmed by 5 bases and 5 bases, with 9 bases remaining between them. The CDR3 loop spans 13 amino acids. The CDR3 region is CASSPRGNEKLFF. As DNA, the CDR3 is TGTGCCAGCAGTCCCCGCGGAAATGAAAAACTGTTTTTT.

This clonotype was detected many times. CDR3 protein: CASSLSGSYNSPLHF. The CDR3, as DNA: TGTGCCAGCAGTCTTTCGGGCTCCTATAATTCACCCCTCCACTTT. The chain is built from TRBV12-3 or TRBV12-4 and TRBJ1-6; D remains unclear. There are 15 residues in the CDR3. V lost 5 bases and J lost 0, with 8 bases in between.

V gene TRBV20-1 combines with J gene TRBJ1-5; 8 nucleotides align to TRBD1. In germline, CDR1 is DFQATT, CDR2 SNEGSKA (reference sequence). The V and J ends lost 3 bases and 2 bases, in that order; junction bases with no gene match: 12. CDR3 length equals 17 residues. DNA of the CDR3: TGCAGTGCTAGCACAGGGGACAGGCGGGGCGGCAATCAGCCCCAGCATTTT. This encodes CSASTGDRRGGNQPQHF.

The V gene is TRBV28, the J gene TRBJ1-2, with 7 bases that match TRBD1. This CDR3 has 15 amino acids. Per the germline V gene, CDR1 is MDHEN and CDR2 is SYDVKM. The trim removed 8 bases at V and 4 bases at J, leaving 13 bases unmatched. Written as DNA, the CDR3 is TGTGCCAGCGAGCAGTTACAGGGGAGCCTCTATGGCTACACCTTC. As protein: CASEQLQGSLYGYTF.

This clonotype was recorded a few times. CDR3 nucleotide sequence: TGTGCCAGCAGTTTAAGGGACAGGGGCCTTAGCAATCAGCCCCAGCATTTT. As protein: CASSLRDRGLSNQPQHF. The V call is TRBV28, the J call TRBJ1-5, with TRBD1 matching 10 bases. This CDR3 has 17 residues. Germline V lookup: CDR1 MDHEN, CDR2 SYDVKM. The trim removed 2 bases at V and 0 bases at J, leaving 4 bases unmatched.

This clonotype was observed at least ten times. The J gene is TRBJ2-1, the V gene TRBV11-2, with 11 nucleotides matching TRBD1. The CDR3 is 15 residues long. The V gene end was trimmed by 3 bases and the J gene end by 5 bases; junction bases not matched to a gene: 3. Germline assignment: CDR1 SGHAT and CDR2 FQNNGV. The CDR3 here is CASSFGTGGHNEQFF. In DNA form, the CDR3 reads TGTGCCAGCAGCTTTGGGACAGGGGGGCACAATGAGCAGTTCTTC. Together with reference TRBV11-2 and TRBJ2-1, the CDR3 gives the full variable domain: EAGVAQSPRYKIIEKRQSVAFWCNPISGHATLYWYQQILGQGPKLLIQFQNNGVVDDSQLPKDRFSAERLKGVDSTLKIQPAKLEDSAVYLCASSFGTGGHNEQFFGPGTRLTVL.

A single count supports this clonotype. A junction end diverges from the germline sequence, so it may reflect a read error. The chain links TRBV27 to TRBJ1-1, with D unclear. Germline-derived CDR1 and CDR2 are MNHEY and SMNVEV (reference sequence). The CDR3 spans 14 residues. The CDR3 sequence is CTSSFNTMNTEAFF. In DNA form, the CDR3 reads TGTACCAGCAGTTTTAACACAATGAACACTGAAGCTTTCTTT.

The rearrangement links TRBV6-5 to TRBJ2-3, with D possibly being TRBD1 or TRBD2 (5 bases each). Trimming took 0 bases from V and 2 from J, leaving 18 bases between them. From germline, CDR1 is MNHEY and CDR2 SVGAGI. The CDR3 totals 18 residues. The CDR3 sequence: CASSYSWGSLTDTDTQYF. CDR3 bases: TGTGCCAGCAGTTACTCCTGGGGGTCGTTAACCGACACAGATACGCAGTATTTT.